The 20 T cell receptor beta chains below were found in one sample sequenced in a study of T-cell reconstitution after alpha-beta-depleted transplantation in children. Preparation of the TCRbeta library used unique molecular identifiers. TCRdb reanalysed the PCR reads using MiXCR and keeps one entry per CDR3 protein. Counted here are around 600,000 distinct CDR3 sequences, about 21% occurring once; the ten biggest clones make up roughly 15%. Sequenced here: PBMCs, mostly from graft donor cells, sampled 360 days after TCRalphabeta/CD19-depleted stem cell transplant. These receptors all come from a boy younger than two who had a stem cell transplant for acute myeloid leukemia, so the T cells may come from the graft donor.

There are many counts of this clonotype. Germline and junction disagree at one end, which may indicate a read error. The rearrangement joins TRBV7-2 to TRBJ2-1, with D uncertain. The CDR3 loop spans 17 amino acids. The V gene's germline CDR1 is SGHTA and CDR2 FQGNSA. CDR3 amino acids: CASSLVGSQLSYSEQFF. The CDR3 nucleotides read TGTGCCAGCAGCTTAGTAGGCAGCCAGCTTTCCTACAGTGAGCAGTTCTTC.

The chain couples TRBV7-9 to TRBJ2-5, with 10 bases fitting TRBD1. This CDR3 has 16 amino acids. Trimming removed 5 bases from V and 5 bases from J; junction bases left unmatched: 11. Per the germline V gene, CDR1 is SEHNR and CDR2 is FQNEAQ (reference sequence). For the CDR3, the DNA is TGTGCCAGCAGCAACTCCGGGACAGGGGTGGAGGAGACCCAGTACTTC. Translated: CASSNSGTGVEETQYF.

This clonotype came up many times. V and J are TRBV10-3 and TRBJ2-1, with TRBD2 matching 7 bases. Germline V lookup: CDR1 ENHRY, CDR2 SYGVKD. This CDR3 contains 14 residues. The V segment lost 5 bases and the J segment 5 bases; nucleotides outside the gene matches: 6. This CDR3 reads CAISTGLDHNEQFF. CDR3 nucleotides: TGTGCCATCAGTACTGGACTAGACCACAATGAGCAGTTCTTC.

This clonotype showed up many times. The rearrangement uses TRBV5-1 and TRBJ2-4, with D possibly being TRBD1 (5 bases). There are 15 residues in the CDR3. From germline, CDR1 is SGHRS and CDR2 YFSETQ. Deletions cut 4 bases from V and 2 bases from J, with 13 bases between. In nucleotides, the CDR3 is TGCGCCAGCAGCGTGACACCAGGGCCCAAAAACATTCAGTACTTC. Amino acid sequence: CASSVTPGPKNIQYF. Filled out from reference TRBV5-1 and TRBJ2-4, the complete variable domain reads KAGVTQTPRYLIKTRGQQVTLSCSPISGHRSVSWYQQTPGQGLQFLFEYFSETQRNKGNFPGRFSGRQFSNSRSEMNVSTLELGDSALYLCASSVTPGPKNIQYFGAGTRLSVL.

The chain joins TRBV29-1 to TRBJ2-3; either TRBD1 or TRBD2 may fit D (5 bases each). Germline-derived CDR1 and CDR2 are SQVTM and ANQGSEA. The CDR3 spans 15 residues. V was trimmed by 6 bases and J by 2 bases, leaving 18 bases between them. The CDR3 reads CSVGNRDLYTDTQYF. In nucleotides, the CDR3 is TGCAGCGTGGGGAACCGGGACCTATACACAGATACGCAGTATTTT.

The chain recombines TRBV3-1 with TRBJ2-1; 8 nucleotides align to TRBD2. CDR1 LGHDT and CDR2 YNNKEL come from the germline V gene (reference sequence). The V segment lost 7 bases and the J segment 9 bases; nucleotides outside the gene matches: 5. This CDR3 spans 12 amino acids. CDR3 protein: CASTRGGGEQFF. As DNA, the CDR3 is TGTGCCAGCACCCGGGGGGGAGGTGAGCAGTTCTTC.

This chain's CDR3 is CASIWDRVHYTF. The CDR3 coding sequence is TGTGCCAGCATCTGGGACCGAGTGCACTACACCTTC. V usage is TRBV6-1 and J usage is TRBJ1-2, with a tentative D call TRBD1 (5 bases). Looked up from germline, CDR1 is MNHNS and CDR2 is SASEGT. V lost 7 bases and J lost 10, with 16 bases in between. CDR3 length: 12 residues.

This clonotype was recorded at least ten times. V gene TRBV6-5 combines with J gene TRBJ2-3; tentatively, D is TRBD1 or TRBD2 (6 bases each). This CDR3 has 15 amino acids. With 0 bases removed from V and 4 bases from J, the gap between germline ends came to 11 bases. CDR1 MNHEY and CDR2 SVGAGI come from the germline V gene. The CDR3: CASSYSKGGADTQYF. In nucleotides, the CDR3 is TGTGCCAGCAGTTACTCGAAGGGGGGCGCAGATACGCAGTATTTT.

Written as DNA, the CDR3 is TGTGCCAGCAGCGCGATCGGACAGGGCTATCAGCCCCAGCATTTT. This gives the protein CASSAIGQGYQPQHF. V and J are TRBV28 and TRBJ1-5; 8 nucleotides line up with TRBD1. The CDR3 length is 15 residues. After removal of 6 bases from V and 5 bases from J, the junction contained 9 bases not matched to a gene. Germline CDR1 reads MDHEN; CDR2 reads SYDVKM.

This sequence joins TRBV7-9 and TRBJ2-7; no clear D gene. Germline V gene sequence: CDR1 SEHNR, CDR2 FQNEAQ (reference sequence). V was cut by 1 base and J by 6 bases, with 16 bases left in between. The CDR3 covers 15 residues. The CDR3 DNA reads TGTGCCAGCAGCTTAGGGCTGGGAACCCCGTCCGAGCAGTACGTC. This translates into CASSLGLGTPSEQYV.

The chain carries TRBV20-1 and TRBJ1-5; tentatively, D is TRBD1 (5 bases). With 2 bases removed from V and 4 bases from J, the gap between germline ends came to 12 bases. Germline CDR1 is DFQATT and CDR2 is SNEGSKA (reference sequence). This CDR3 has 14 amino acids. Written as DNA, the CDR3 is TGCAGTGCTAGACCACAGGTGGGAAATCAGCCCCAGCATTTT. Translation: CSARPQVGNQPQHF.

This clonotype was counted only a few times. V and J are TRBV9 and TRBJ2-1; 10 nucleotides line up with TRBD2. This CDR3 is built from 17 residues. Germline CDR1 is SGDLS and CDR2 is YYNGEE. After removal of 0 bases from V and 9 bases from J, the junction contained 12 bases not matched to a gene. The CDR3 DNA reads TGTGCCAGCAGCGTAGACCCCCGGGGAGCGGGGGGGAGTGAGCAGTTCTTC. Protein product: CASSVDPRGAGGSEQFF.

This clonotype was found a few times. The chain employs TRBV15 and TRBJ1-2, with D unresolved. Trimming left V 0 bases short and J 5 bases short, with 10 bases between. Germline V gene data show CDR1 as LNHNV and CDR2 as YYDKDF (reference sequence). This CDR3 is built from 14 residues. The CDR3 protein is CATSRESVSYGYTF. In DNA, the CDR3 is TGTGCCACCAGCAGAGAATCCGTGTCATATGGCTACACCTTC.

This chain links TRBV20-1 with TRBJ1-5, with D tentatively TRBD1 (6 bases). This CDR3 is built from 14 residues. Germline V gene data show CDR1 as DFQATT and CDR2 as SNEGSKA (reference sequence). With 3 bases removed from V and 6 bases from J, the gap between germline ends came to 15 bases. DNA for the CDR3: TGCAGTGCTAGCCCAGGGGCCGCGGCTCAGCCCCAGCATTTT. Amino acids: CSASPGAAAQPQHF.

This clonotype was seen a few times. V usage is TRBV5-4 and J usage is TRBJ2-1, with a tentative D call TRBD1 (5 bases). V lost 0 bases, J lost 8 bases, and 6 bases lay in between. Germline V gene sequence: CDR1 SGHNT, CDR2 YYREEE (reference sequence). CDR3 size: 12 residues. In nucleotides, the CDR3 is TGTGCCAGCAGCTTGGAGGGGCATGAGCAGTTCTTC. It codes for CASSLEGHEQFF.

The chain carries TRBV20-1 and TRBJ1-1, with D perhaps matching TRBD1 (5 bases). From germline, CDR1 is DFQATT and CDR2 SNEGSKA (reference sequence). This CDR3 comprises 13 residues. Between the trimmed V and J ends, which lost 6 bases and 8 bases, there was a span of 19 bases. The CDR3 DNA reads TGCAGTGCACTCTACAGGATCTCACTGGAAGCTTTCTTT. The encoded protein is CSALYRISLEAFF.

The V call is TRBV12-3 or TRBV12-4, the J call TRBJ2-7; 8 bases align to TRBD2. The CDR3 sequence is 15 residues long. V lost 5 bases to trimming and J lost 2 bases; unmatched junction nucleotides: 8. The CDR3 nucleotides read TGTGCCAGCAGTAACGACGGGGGGGCGGCCTACGAGCAGTACTTC. This encodes CASSNDGGAAYEQYF.

This sequence joins TRBV11-3 and TRBJ1-1; D ambiguous. Germline loops: CDR1 SGHNT, CDR2 YENEEA. This CDR3 comprises 16 residues. V shed 2 bases and J shed 0 bases, with 13 bases lying between them. CDR3 DNA sequence: TGTGCCAGCAGCTTAAGGGCAAGTCCCATGAACACTGAAGCTTTCTTT. It is translated as CASSLRASPMNTEAFF.

The chain recombines TRBV29-1 with TRBJ1-1, with 8 bases fitting TRBD1. The germline V gene encodes CDR1 SQVTM and CDR2 ANQGSEA. The CDR3 covers 12 residues. V gave up 3 bases and J gave up 11 bases; unmatched junction bases: 8. CDR3 in DNA: TGCAGCGTTGATGGCCAGGGGGCTTCGGCTTTCTTT. This encodes CSVDGQGASAFF.

J is TRBJ1-4 and V is TRBV12-3 or TRBV12-4, with D uncertain. The CDR3 spans 14 residues. The ends were cut back, 4 bases at V and 4 bases at J, with 10 bases in the middle. The CDR3 sequence is CASSSLRLNEKLFF. CDR3 bases: TGTGCCAGCAGTTCTTTGAGGCTTAATGAAAAACTGTTTTTT.